This T cell receptor beta chain was observed in a study of blood T cells in healthy people across ages. About the study: There was about one barcoded beta molecule captured by template switching per two T cells.

Trimming removed 0 bases at V and 5 bases at J, with 12 bases between. The germline gives CDR1 DFQATT, CDR2 SNEGSKA (reference sequence). The CDR3 loop spans 14 amino acids. For the second PCR, which ran for about 7 to 11 cycles, a sample-barcoded 5' primer and a J-beta primer mix were used. Every individual sample yielded 2.5 million or more paired-end reads (each containing CDR3). TCRdb processed the 5' RACE reads anew with MiXCR; each CDR3 protein has one entry. Of about 1,800,000 distinct CDR3 sequences in the sample, 28% were seen once. Details on this clonotype: Its antigen is currently unknown.

Whole-study findings and limits: Diversity was higher, and naive CD4+ cells more numerous, in long-lived donors than in aged donors. A roughly linear age-dependent decrease characterized TCR beta diversity per million T cells.

The specimen sequenced was blood. The source is a woman in her 30s in good health. This chain uses TRBV20-1 with TRBJ2-3; D is undetermined. The CDR3 reads CSARDLDVGDTQYF. The CDR3, as DNA: TGCAGTGCTAGAGATCTAGATGTAGGAGATACGCAGTATTTT.